This T cell receptor (beta chain) was captured in a study of shared clonotypes between healthy human individuals. Whole-study findings and limits: When compared with the clonotypes that were shared by all four sorted-subset donors, the non-shared clonotypes turned out to have lower generation probabilities.

Assay execution took place at the deep level. In the sorted-subset replicate PCRs, approximately 200 ng DNA, around 32,000 T cell genomes, was used. Repertoires were generated with immunoSEQ multiplex PCR, while TCRdb's copy carries only in-frame clones and drops some. The sample consists of approximately 1,000,000 clones, about four fifths of them appearing once. A CD45RA+ naive subset and a CD45RA-negative memory subset were split from CD4+ cells. As concerns this clone: Its specificity is not known.

The origin of this receptor is a man younger than 35 in good health. Some clones in this sample may be carry-over from other donors' samples. Specimen: memory CD4+ T cells from PBMCs. Subset here: CD45RA-negative fraction.

The CDR3 DNA reads TGTGCCAGCAGTTTGGACATCGGGGGCAATCAGCCCCAGCATTTT. Translating gives CASSLDIGGNQPQHF. The chain couples TRBV28 to TRBJ1-5; D is perhaps TRBD1 (5 bases). The V gene's germline CDR1 is MDHEN and CDR2 SYDVKM. V lost 3 bases to trimming and J lost 2 bases, with 11 bases between them. This CDR3 has 15 residues.